This TCR beta chain was identified in a study of T cells in Graves' hyperthyroidism and ophthalmopathy. CDR1 LNHDA and CDR2 SQIVND come from the germline V gene (reference sequence). The trim removed 4 bases at V and 6 bases at J, leaving 4 bases unmatched. The CDR3 loop spans 14 amino acids. This clonotype was counted only a few times. There were TCR beta CDR3 regions amplified from RNA transcripts. The TCR CDR3 was amplified in a first-round RT-PCR using the HTBI primer set. MiXCR, applied by TCRdb to the multiplex PCR reads, yields one record per CDR3 protein. There are 300,000 to 400,000 distinct CDR3 sequences in the sample; about 14% occur only once, and around a fifth lies in the top ten. Ophthalmopathy patients had Clinical Activity Score at least 3, NOSPECS grade at least 4, duration under 3 months.

Sequenced material: blood. This receptor was taken from a woman in her twenties or thirties with Graves' ophthalmopathy. The chain uses TRBV19 and TRBJ2-1; 9 positions agree with TRBD1. The chain's CDR3 is CASSTGTGPNEQFF. The DNA of the CDR3 is TGTGCCAGTAGTACCGGGACAGGGCCCAATGAGCAGTTCTTC.